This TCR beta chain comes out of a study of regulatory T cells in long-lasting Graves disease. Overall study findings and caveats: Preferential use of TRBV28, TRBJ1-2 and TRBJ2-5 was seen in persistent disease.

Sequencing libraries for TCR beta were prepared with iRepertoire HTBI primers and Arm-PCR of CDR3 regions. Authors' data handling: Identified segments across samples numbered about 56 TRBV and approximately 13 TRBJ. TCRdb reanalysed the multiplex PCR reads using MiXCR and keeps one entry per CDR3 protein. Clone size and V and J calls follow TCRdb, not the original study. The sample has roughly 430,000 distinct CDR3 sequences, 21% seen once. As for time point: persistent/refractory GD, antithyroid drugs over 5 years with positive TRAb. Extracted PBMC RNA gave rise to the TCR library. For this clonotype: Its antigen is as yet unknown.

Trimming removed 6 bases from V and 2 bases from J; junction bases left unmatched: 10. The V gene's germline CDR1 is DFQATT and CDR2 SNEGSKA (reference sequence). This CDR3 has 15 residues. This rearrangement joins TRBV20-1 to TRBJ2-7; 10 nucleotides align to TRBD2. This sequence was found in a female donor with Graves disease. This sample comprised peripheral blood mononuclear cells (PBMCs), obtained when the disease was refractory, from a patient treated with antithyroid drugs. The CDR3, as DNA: TGCAGTGCGATTCCGGGACTAGCGAAAGCCTACGAGCAGTACTTC. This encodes CSAIPGLAKAYEQYF.